This T cell receptor (beta chain) was captured by sequencing in a study of shared clonotypes between healthy human individuals. The CDR3 sequence is 13 residues long. Trimming stripped 5 bases from V and 6 bases from J, with 11 bases between. Germline V gene lookup returns CDR1 MNHNS and CDR2 SASEGT. Only in-frame clones appear in the TCRdb table, and some are missing; sequencing was by immunoSEQ multiplex PCR. The sample holds some 480,000 clones, roughly 85% seen once. General observations from the study: Specimens sampled were limited to blood, with tissue repertoires likely differing. How much donors shared clonotypes was expected to be affected by sequencing depth.

The study drew all its donors from Caucasian adults living in Nashville, Tennessee. A note on this clone: Its antigen remains unidentified.

V is TRBV6-1 and J is TRBJ2-1; a possible D gene is TRBD2 (6 bases). Material: PBMCs. This clonotype originated in a woman in her 40s in good health. Some clones in this sample may be carry-over from other donors' samples. The CDR3 loop reads CASSPGTLNEQFF. The CDR3 DNA reads TGTGCCAGCAGTCCCGGGACTCTCAATGAGCAGTTCTTC.